This T cell receptor (beta chain) stems from a study of T cell changes during pregnancy in multiple sclerosis. Germline CDR1 and CDR2: SQVTM and ANQGSEA. V was clipped by 7 bases and J by 4 bases, with 22 bases between them. The CDR3 length is 15 residues. Clones were read by immunoSEQ multiplex PCR, and TCRdb kept only the in-frame ones, dropping some. The sample yields over 45,000 clones, approximately 90% seen once. The TCR was taken from a female donor in good health, enrolled as a control in a pregnancy study. This sample comprised peripheral blood, obtained in the first trimester of pregnancy. The genes are TRBV29-1 and TRBJ2-5; D is possibly TRBD2 (6 bases). Written as DNA, the CDR3 is TGCAGCGCCCGAAGGCGTCCGGGGGTAGGAGAGACCCAGTACTTC. Translating gives CSARRRPGVGETQYF. Full variable domain (rest looked up from reference TRBV29-1 and TRBJ2-5): SAVISQKPSRDICQRGTSLTIQCQVDSQVTMMFWYRQQPGQSLTLIATANQGSEATYESGFVIDKFPISRPNLTFSTLTVSNMSPEDSSIYLCSARRRPGVGETQYFGPGTRLLVL.